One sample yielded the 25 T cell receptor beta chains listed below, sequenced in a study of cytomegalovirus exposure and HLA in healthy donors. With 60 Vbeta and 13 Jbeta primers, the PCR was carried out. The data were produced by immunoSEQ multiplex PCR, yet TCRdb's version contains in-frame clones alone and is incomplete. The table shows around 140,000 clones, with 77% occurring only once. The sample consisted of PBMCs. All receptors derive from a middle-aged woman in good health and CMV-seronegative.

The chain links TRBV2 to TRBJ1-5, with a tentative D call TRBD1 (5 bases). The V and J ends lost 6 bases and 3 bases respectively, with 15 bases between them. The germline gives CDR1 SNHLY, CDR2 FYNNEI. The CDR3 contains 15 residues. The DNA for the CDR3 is TGTGCCAGCAGGCCGGGGGATCTCGACAATCAGCCCCAGCATTTT. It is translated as CASRPGDLDNQPQHF.

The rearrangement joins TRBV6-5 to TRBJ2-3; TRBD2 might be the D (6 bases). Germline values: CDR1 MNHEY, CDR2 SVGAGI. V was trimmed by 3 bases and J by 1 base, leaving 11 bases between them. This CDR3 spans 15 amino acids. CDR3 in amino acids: CASSYGSGGTDTQYF. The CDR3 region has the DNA TGTGCCAGCAGTTATGGGTCGGGAGGCACAGATACGCAGTATTTT.

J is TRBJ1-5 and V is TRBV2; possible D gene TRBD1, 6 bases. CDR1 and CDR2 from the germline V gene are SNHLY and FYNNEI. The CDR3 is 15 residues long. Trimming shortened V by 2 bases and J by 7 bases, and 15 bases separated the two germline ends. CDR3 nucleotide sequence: TGTGCCAGCAGTGAAAGAGGCCAGGGGTTACAGCCCCAGCATTTT. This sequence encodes CASSERGQGLQPQHF.

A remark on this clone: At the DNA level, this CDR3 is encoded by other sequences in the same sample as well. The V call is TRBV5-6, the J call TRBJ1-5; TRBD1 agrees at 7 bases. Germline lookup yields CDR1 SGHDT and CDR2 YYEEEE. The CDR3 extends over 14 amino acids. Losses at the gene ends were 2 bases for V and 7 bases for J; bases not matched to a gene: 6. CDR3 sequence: CASSFGTAYQPQHF. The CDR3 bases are TGTGCCAGCAGCTTTGGGACAGCTTACCAGCCCCAGCATTTT.

The DNA of the CDR3 is TGTGCCAGCAGCTTATTACGAGACACTGAAGCTTTCTTT. Translating gives CASSLLRDTEAFF. The chain couples TRBV11-3 to TRBJ1-1; D unclear. Trimming stripped 2 bases from V and 3 bases from J, with 7 bases between. The CDR3 runs to 13 residues. Germline CDR1 is SGHNT and CDR2 is YENEEA.

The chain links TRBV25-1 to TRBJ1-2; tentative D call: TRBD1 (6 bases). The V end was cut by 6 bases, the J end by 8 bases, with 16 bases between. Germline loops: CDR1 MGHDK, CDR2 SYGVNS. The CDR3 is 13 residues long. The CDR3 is CASSRDNSRGYTF. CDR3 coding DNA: TGTGCCAGCAGCAGGGACAACTCGAGGGGCTACACCTTC.

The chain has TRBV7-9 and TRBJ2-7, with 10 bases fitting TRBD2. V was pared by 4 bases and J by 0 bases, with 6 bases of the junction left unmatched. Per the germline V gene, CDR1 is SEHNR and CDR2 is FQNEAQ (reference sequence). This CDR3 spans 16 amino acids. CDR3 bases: TGTGCCAGCAGCTCCTCACTAGCGGGGTACTCCTACGAGCAGTACTTC. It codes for CASSSSLAGYSYEQYF. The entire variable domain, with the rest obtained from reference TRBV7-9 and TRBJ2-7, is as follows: DTGVSQNPRHKITKRGQNVTFRCDPISEHNRLYWYRQTLGQGPEFLTYFQNEAQLEKSRLLSDRFSAERPKGSFSTLEIQRTEQGDSAMYLCASSSSLAGYSYEQYFGPGTRLTVT.

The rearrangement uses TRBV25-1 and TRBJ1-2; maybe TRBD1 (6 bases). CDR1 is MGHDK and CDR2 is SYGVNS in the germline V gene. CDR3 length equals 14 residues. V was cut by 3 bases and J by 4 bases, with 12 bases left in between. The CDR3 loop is CASSDRGSGYGYTF. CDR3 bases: TGTGCCAGCAGTGACAGGGGAAGCGGCTATGGCTACACCTTC.

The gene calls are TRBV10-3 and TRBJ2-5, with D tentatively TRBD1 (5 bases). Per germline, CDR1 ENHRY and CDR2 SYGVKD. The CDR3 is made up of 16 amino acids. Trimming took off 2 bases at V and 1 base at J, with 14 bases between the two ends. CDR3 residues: CAISERWTYPQETQYF. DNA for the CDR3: TGTGCCATCAGTGAGCGCTGGACATACCCCCAAGAGACCCAGTACTTC.

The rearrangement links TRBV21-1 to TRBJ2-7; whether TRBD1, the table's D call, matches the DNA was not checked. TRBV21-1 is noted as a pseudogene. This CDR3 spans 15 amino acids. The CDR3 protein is CASSKVTLQSYEQYF. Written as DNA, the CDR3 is TGTGCCAGCAGCAAAGTAACCCTACAGTCCTACGAGCAGTACTTC.

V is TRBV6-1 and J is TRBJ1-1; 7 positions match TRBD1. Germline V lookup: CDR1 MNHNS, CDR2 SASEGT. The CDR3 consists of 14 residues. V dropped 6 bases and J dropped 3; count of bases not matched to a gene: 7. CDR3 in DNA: TGTGCCAGCAGGCCCCAGGGGGAGTACACTGAAGCTTTCTTT. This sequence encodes CASRPQGEYTEAFF.

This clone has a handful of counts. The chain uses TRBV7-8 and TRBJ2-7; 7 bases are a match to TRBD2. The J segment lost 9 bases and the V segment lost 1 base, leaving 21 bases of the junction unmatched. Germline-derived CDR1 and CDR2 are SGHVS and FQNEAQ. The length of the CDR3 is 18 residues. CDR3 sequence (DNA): TGTGCCAGCAGCTTAGACGCTACGGATGCAGGACAAAGGGAGGGGCAGTACTTC. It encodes CASSLDATDAGQREGQYF.

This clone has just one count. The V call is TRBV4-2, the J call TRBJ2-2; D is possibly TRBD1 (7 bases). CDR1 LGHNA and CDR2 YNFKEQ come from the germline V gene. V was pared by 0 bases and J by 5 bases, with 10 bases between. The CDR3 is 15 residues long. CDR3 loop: CASSQDRGRTGELFF. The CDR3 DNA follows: TGTGCCAGCAGCCAAGACAGGGGGAGGACCGGGGAGCTGTTTTTT.

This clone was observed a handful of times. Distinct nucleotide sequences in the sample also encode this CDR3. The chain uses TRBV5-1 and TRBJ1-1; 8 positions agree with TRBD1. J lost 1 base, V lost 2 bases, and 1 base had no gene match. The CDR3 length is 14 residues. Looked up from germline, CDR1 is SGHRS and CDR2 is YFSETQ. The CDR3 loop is CASSLGTGNTEAFF. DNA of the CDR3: TGCGCCAGCAGCTTAGGGACAGGGAACACTGAAGCTTTCTTT.

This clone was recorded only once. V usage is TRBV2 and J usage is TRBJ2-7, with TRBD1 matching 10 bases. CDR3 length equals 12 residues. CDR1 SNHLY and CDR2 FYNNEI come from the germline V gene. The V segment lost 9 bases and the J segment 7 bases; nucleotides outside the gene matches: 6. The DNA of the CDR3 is TGTGCCAGTGGACAGGGGGTGGGTGAGCAGTACTTC. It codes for CASGQGVGEQYF.

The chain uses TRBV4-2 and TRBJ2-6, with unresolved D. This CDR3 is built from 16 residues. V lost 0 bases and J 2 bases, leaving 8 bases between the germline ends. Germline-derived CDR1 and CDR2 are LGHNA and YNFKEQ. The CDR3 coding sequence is TGTGCCAGCAGCCAAGACCCCCCGGCTGGGGCCAACGTCCTGACTTTC. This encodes CASSQDPPAGANVLTF.

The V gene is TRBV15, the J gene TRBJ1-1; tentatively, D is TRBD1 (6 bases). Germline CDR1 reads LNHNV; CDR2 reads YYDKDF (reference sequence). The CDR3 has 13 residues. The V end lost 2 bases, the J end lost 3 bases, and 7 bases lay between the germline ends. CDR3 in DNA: TGTGCCACCAGCAGACAGGGGTACACTGAAGCTTTCTTT. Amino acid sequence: CATSRQGYTEAFF. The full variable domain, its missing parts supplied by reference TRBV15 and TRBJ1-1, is DAMVIQNPRYQVTQFGKPVTLSCSQTLNHNVMYWYQQKSSQAPKLLFHYYDKDFNNEADTPDNFQSRRPNTSFCFLDIRSPGLGDTAMYLCATSRQGYTEAFFGQGTRLTVV.

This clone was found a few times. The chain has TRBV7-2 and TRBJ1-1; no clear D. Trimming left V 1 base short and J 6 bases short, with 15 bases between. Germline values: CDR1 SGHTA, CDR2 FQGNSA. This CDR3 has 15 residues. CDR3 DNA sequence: TGTGCCAGCAGCTTAGACCCGGGATGGGAGGCTGAAGCTTTCTTT. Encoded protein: CASSLDPGWEAEAFF.

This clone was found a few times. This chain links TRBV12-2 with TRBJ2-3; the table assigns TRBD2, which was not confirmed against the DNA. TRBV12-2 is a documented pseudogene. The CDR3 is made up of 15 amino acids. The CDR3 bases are TGTGCAAGTCGCCCCAGCGGGGGGGCGACAGATACGCAGTATTTT. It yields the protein CASRPSGGATDTQYF.

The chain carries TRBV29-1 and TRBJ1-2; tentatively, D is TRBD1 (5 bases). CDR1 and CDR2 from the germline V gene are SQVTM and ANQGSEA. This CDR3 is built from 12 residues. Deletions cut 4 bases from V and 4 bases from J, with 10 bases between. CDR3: CSVVRGGYGYTF. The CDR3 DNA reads TGCAGCGTTGTTAGGGGAGGCTATGGCTACACCTTC.

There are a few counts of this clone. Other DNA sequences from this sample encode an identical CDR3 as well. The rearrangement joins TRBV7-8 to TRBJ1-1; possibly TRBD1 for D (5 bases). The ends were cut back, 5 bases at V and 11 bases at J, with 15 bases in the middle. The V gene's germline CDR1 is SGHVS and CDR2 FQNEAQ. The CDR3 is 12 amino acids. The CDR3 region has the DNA TGTGCCAGCAGCCCCCCCCGGGGGTCGGCTTTCTTT. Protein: CASSPPRGSAFF.

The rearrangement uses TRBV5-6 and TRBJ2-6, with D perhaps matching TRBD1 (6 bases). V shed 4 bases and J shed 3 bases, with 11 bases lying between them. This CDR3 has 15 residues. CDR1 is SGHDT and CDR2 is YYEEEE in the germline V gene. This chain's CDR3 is CASSEQGSGANVLTF. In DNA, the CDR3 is TGTGCCAGCAGCGAACAGGGTAGTGGGGCCAACGTCCTGACTTTC.

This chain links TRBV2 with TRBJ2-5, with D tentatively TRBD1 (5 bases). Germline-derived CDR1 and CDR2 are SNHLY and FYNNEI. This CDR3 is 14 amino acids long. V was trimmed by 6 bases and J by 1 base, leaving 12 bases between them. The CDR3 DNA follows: TGTGCCAGCAGGGAGACAGAATTCCAAGAGACCCAGTACTTC. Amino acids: CASRETEFQETQYF.

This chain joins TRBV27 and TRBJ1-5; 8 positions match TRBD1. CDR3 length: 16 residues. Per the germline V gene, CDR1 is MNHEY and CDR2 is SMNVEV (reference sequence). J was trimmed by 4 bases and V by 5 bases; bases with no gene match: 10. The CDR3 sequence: CASSTHRDRLNQPQHF. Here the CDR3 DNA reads TGTGCCAGCAGTACGCACCGGGACAGGTTAAATCAGCCCCAGCATTTT.

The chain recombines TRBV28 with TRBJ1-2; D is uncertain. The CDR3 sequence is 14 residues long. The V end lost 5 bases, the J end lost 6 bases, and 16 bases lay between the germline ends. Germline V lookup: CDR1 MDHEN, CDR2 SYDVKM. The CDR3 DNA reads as TGTGCCAGCAGTCACCAACCCGGGGTCAATGGCTACACCTTC. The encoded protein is CASSHQPGVNGYTF.